Given below is one T cell receptor (beta chain) in context. This clonotype was counted at least ten times. No antigen is known for it. No much larger clone is present one base from it, and per-base qualities are unavailable. TCRdb names Illumina HiSeq 1500 as the instrument used. The public reads were quality trimmed at Q25 with fastp and then assembled into clones with MiXCR by TCRdb, keeping productive beta chains. Rows matching on CDR3 protein sequence are summarized as one entry with the most common DNA and genes. A total of a few hundred thousand distinct CDR3 sequences appear in this sample, 15% to 20% of them only once. The top ten hold roughly 50% of the sample. This entry comes from a study of T cell repertoires in cytomegalovirus infection (dated 2019 in TCRdb). With regard to the full study: Because public TCR beta signatures pointed to carriage of CMV infection together with the matching HLA type, the HLA type of each donor mattered for the analysis.

Broad study findings and their caveats: Carriers of CMV infection plus the relevant HLA type were discriminated by the cumulative frequency of public TCR beta family members in the study cohort and in an independent roughly 350-donor cohort. The ex vivo response was dominated by HLA-C-restricted CMV-specific TCR beta clonotypes, and the single most frequent clonotype in two of eight donors was supplied by these HLA-C-restricted clonotypes.

CDR1 and CDR2, looked up from the germline V gene, are SGHDN and FVKESK. The CDR3 runs 16 amino acids, cysteine and phenylalanine included. Just the 48-base CDR3 DNA is kept, in frame starting at base 1. V and J lose 0 bases and 0 bases, and a span of 9 bases separates them. The sample comprised CD8+ T cells from PBMCs. This chain is built from TRBV14 and TRBJ2-1; confidence is insufficient to name the D gene. The TCR sequence derives from a human donor in good health (CMV status not recorded). Some clones in this sample may be carry-over from other donors' samples. The base sequence is TGTGCCAGCAGCCAAGATGGCGGCAGCTCCTACAATGAGCAGTTCTTC. This gives the protein CASSQDGGSSYNEQFF.